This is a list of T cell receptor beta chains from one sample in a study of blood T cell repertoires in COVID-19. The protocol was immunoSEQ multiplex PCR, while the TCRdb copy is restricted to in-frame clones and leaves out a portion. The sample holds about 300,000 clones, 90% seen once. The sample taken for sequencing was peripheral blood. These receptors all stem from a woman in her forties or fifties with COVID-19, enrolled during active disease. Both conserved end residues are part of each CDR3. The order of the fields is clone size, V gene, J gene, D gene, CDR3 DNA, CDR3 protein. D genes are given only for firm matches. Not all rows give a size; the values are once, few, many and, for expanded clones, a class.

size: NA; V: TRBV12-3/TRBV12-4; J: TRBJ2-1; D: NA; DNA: TGTGCCAGCAGTTTAGGTCACTACAATGAGCAGTTCTTC; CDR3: CASSLGHYNEQFF
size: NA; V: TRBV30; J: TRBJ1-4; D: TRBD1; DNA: TGTGCCTGGAGTGTGGACAGGCTCCTTAATGAAAAACTGTTTTTT; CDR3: CAWSVDRLLNEKLFF
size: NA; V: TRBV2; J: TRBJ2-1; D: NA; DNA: TGTGCCAGCAGTCTGAATGAGCAGTTCTTC; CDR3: CASSLNEQFF
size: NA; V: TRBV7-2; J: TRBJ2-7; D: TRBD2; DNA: TGTGCCAGCAGCCGGTATGCAGCGGATGCGGCGGGAGTCGAGCAGTACTTC; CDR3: CASSRYAADAAGVEQYF
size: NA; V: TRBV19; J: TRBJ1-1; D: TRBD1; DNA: TGTGCCAGTAGTCCTACAGGGGTTACTGAAGCTTTCTTT; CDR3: CASSPTGVTEAFF
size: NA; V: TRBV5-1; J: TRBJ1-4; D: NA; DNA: TGCGCCAGCAGCTTGAGAGGTGGGGGAGGCGGATCCTCAACTAATGAAAAACTGTTTTTT; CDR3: CASSLRGGGGGSSTNEKLFF
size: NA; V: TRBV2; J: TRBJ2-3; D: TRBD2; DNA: TGTGCCAGCAGTGAAGAGGTGGGGCTAGCGGGAGCCAAGTGGGACACAGATACGCAGTATTTT; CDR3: CASSEEVGLAGAKWDTDTQYF
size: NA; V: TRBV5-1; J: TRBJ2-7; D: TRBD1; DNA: TGCGCCAGCAGCTTGGCCCCCGGGACAGGGTCCTACGAGCAGTACTTC; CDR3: CASSLAPGTGSYEQYF
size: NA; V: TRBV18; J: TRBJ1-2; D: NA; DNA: TGTGCCAGCTCACCAGTCGGCAGGGCCGGTAACTATGGCTACACCTTC; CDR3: CASSPVGRAGNYGYTF
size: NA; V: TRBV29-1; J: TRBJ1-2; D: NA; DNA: TGCAGCGTGTCGTACGTATTGACAGACTTACGGGGCTACACCTTC; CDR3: CSVSYVLTDLRGYTF
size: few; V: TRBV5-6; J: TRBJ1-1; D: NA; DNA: TGTGCCAGCAGCTTGACAGGTATGAACACTGAAGCTTTCTTT; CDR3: CASSLTGMNTEAFF
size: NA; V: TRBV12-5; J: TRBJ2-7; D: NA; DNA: TGTGCTAGTGGAAGGAAGAGCGTTTCAGCCTACGAGCAGTACTTC; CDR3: CASGRKSVSAYEQYF
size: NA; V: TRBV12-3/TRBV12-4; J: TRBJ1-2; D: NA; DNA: TGTGCCAGCAGTCAGGACAGCTATGGCTACACCTTC; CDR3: CASSQDSYGYTF
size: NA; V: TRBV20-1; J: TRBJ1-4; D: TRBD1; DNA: TGCAGTGCTAGTGACAGGGCGAGTGAAAAACTGTTTTTT; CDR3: CSASDRASEKLFF
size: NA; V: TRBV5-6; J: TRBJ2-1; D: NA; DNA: TGTGCCAGCAGCTTGGAAAAAGGTGGCGGGTCTTACAATGAGCAGTTCTTC; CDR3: CASSLEKGGGSYNEQFF
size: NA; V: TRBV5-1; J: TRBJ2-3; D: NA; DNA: TGCGCCAGCAGCCCAGGGTCAGGGGTGGGTGTGGATACGCAGTATTTT; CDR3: CASSPGSGVGVDTQYF
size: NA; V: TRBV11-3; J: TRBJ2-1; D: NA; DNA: TGTGCCAGCAGCTCCTCAGGGGGCGGGAGCTCCTACAATGAGCAGTTCTTC; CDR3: CASSSSGGGSSYNEQFF
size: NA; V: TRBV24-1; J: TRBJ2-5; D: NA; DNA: TGTGCCACCAGTGACCCCGGGAGTGCGGGGGAGACCCAGTACTTC; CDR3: CATSDPGSAGETQYF
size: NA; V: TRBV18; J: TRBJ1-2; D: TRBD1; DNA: TGTGCCAGCTCACCAGCCGGGACAGGCGGCTATGGCTACACCTTC; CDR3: CASSPAGTGGYGYTF
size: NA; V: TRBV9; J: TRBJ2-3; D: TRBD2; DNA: TGTGCCAGCAGCGTAGCAGCGGGAGGAGCAGATACGCAGTATTTT; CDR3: CASSVAAGGADTQYF
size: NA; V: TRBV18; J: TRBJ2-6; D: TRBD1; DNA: TGTGCCAGCTCATCACAGGGGAATTCTGGGGCCAACGTCCTGACTTTC; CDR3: CASSSQGNSGANVLTF
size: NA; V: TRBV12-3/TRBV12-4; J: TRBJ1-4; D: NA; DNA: TGTGCCAGCAGTTTTTGGGGGCGGGAAAAACTGTTTTTT; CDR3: CASSFWGREKLFF